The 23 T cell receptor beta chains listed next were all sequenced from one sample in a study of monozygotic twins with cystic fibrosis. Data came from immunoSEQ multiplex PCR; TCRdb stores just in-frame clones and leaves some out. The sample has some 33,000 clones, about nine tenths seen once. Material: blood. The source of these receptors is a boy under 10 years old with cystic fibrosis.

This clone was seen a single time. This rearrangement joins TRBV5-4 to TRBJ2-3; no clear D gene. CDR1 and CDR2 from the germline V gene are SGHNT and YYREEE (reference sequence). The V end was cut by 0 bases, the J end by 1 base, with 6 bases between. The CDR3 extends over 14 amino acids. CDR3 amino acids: CASSLARRTDTQYF. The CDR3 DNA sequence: TGTGCCAGCAGCTTGGCAAGGCGCACAGATACGCAGTATTTT.

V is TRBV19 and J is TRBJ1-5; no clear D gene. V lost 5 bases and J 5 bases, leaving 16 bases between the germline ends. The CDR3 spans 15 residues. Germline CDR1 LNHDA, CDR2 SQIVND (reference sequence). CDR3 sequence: CASSYGPRIDQPQHF. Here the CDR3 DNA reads TGTGCCAGTAGTTATGGTCCGAGGATTGATCAGCCCCAGCATTTT.

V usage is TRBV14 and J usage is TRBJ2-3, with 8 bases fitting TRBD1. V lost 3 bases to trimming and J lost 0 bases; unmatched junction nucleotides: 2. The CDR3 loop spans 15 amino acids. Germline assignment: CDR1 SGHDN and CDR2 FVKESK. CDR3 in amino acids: CASSQTGDSTDTQYF. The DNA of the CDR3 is TGTGCCAGCAGCCAGACAGGGGATAGCACAGATACGCAGTATTTT.

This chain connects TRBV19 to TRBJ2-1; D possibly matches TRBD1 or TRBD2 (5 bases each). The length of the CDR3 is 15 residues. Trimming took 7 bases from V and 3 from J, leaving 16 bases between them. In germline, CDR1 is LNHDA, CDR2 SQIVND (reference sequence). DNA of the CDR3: TGTGCCAGTACCCCCCCTGGGACGGGCTACAATGAGCAGTTCTTC. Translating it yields CASTPPGTGYNEQFF.

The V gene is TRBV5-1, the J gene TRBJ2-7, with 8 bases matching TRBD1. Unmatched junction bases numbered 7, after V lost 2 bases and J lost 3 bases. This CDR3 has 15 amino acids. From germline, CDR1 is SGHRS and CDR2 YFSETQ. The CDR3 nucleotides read TGCGCCAGCAGCTTTTCCCAGGGGGCCCTCTACGAGCAGTACTTC. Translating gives CASSFSQGALYEQYF.

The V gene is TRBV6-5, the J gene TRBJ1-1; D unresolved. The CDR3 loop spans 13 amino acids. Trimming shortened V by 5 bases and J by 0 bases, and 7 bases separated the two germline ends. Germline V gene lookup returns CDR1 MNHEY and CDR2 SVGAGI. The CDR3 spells CASSPKMNTEAFF. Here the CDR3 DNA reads TGTGCCAGCAGTCCGAAGATGAACACTGAAGCTTTCTTT.

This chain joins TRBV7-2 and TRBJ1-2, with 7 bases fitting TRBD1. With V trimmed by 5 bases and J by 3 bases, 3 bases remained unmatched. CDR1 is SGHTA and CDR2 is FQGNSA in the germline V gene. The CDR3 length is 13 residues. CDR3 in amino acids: CASSRQGDYGYTF. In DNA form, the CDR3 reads TGTGCCAGCAGCCGACAGGGTGACTATGGCTACACCTTC.

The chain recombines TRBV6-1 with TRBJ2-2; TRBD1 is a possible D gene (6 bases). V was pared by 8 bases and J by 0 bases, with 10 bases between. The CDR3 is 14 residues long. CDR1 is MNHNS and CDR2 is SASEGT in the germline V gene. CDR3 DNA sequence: TGTGCCAGCGGAAGGACAGCGAACACCGGGGAGCTGTTTTTT. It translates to CASGRTANTGELFF.

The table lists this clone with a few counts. CDR3: CASSLGVDTGELFF. The DNA for the CDR3 is TGTGCCAGCAGCTTGGGTGTGGACACCGGGGAGCTGTTTTTT. V gene TRBV7-2 combines with J gene TRBJ2-2, with no clear D. Trimming cost V 3 bases and J 3 bases, with 8 bases left between them. The CDR3 length is 14 residues. CDR1 is SGHTA, CDR2 FQGNSA, per germline.

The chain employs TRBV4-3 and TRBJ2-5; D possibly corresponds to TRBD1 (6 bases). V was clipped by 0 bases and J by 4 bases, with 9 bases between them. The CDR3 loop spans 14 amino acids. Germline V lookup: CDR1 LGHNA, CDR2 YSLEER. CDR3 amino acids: CASSQEKGGETQYF. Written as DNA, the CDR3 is TGCGCCAGCAGCCAAGAGAAAGGGGGAGAGACCCAGTACTTC.

This CDR3 reads CASSLAGDRRTYNEQFF. The DNA of the CDR3 is TGTGCCAGCAGCTTGGCCGGGGACCGACGTACCTACAATGAGCAGTTCTTC. The J gene is TRBJ2-1, the V gene TRBV5-6; D assignment may be TRBD1 or TRBD2 (5 bases each). Germline loops: CDR1 SGHDT, CDR2 YYEEEE. Trimming stripped 0 bases from V and 2 bases from J, with 15 bases between. The CDR3 runs to 17 residues.

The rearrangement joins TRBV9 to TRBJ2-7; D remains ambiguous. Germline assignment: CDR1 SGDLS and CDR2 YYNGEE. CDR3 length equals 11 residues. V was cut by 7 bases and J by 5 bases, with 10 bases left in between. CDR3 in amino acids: CASSQGDEQYF. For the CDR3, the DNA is TGTGCCAGCTCCCAAGGCGACGAGCAGTACTTC.

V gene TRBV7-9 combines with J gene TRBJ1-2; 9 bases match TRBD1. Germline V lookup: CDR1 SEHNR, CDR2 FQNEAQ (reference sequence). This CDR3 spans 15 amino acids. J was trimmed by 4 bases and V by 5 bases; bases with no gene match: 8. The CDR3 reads CASSGTGTGIYGYTF. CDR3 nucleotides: TGTGCCAGCAGCGGTACCGGGACAGGGATCTATGGCTACACCTTC.

The CDR3 region has the DNA TGTGCCAGCAATAGGCAGGAATCGAATTCACCCCTCCACTTT. Protein sequence: CASNRQESNSPLHF. The J gene is TRBJ1-6, the V gene TRBV28; D gene unclear. Per the germline V gene, CDR1 is MDHEN and CDR2 is SYDVKM. The CDR3 runs to 14 residues. With 7 bases removed from V and 7 bases from J, the gap between germline ends came to 14 bases.

DNA for the CDR3: TGCGCCAGCAGCCAAGATCTTCAGGTCCAAGAGACCCAGTACTTC. Translating it yields CASSQDLQVQETQYF. The chain employs TRBV4-1 and TRBJ2-5; unclear D gene. With 0 bases removed from V and 1 base from J, the gap between germline ends came to 9 bases. This CDR3 has 15 amino acids. Germline assignment: CDR1 MGHRA and CDR2 YSYEKL.

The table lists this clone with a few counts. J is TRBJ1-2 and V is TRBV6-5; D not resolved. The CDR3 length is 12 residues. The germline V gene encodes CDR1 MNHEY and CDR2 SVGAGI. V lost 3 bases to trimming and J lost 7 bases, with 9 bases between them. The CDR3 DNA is TGTGCCAGCAGTTATCCCTCGCGTGGCTACACCTTC. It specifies CASSYPSRGYTF.

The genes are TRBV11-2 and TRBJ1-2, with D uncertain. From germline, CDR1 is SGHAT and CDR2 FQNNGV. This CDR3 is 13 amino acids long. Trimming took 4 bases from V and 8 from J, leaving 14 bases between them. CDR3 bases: TGTGCCAGCAGCTCTGGACCACGAGCGGGCTACACCTTC. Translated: CASSSGPRAGYTF.

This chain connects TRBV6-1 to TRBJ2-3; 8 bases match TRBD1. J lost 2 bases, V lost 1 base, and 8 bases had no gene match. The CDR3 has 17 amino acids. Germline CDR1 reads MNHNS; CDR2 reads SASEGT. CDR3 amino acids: CASSEDRGVLLTDTQYF. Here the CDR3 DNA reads TGTGCCAGCAGTGAAGACAGGGGGGTTCTCCTCACAGATACGCAGTATTTT.

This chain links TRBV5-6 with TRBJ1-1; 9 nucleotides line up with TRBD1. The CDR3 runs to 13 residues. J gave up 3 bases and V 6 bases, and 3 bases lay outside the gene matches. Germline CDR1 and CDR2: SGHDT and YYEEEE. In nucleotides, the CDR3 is TGTGCCAGCACCTGGACAGGGGACACTGAAGCTTTCTTT. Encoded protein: CASTWTGDTEAFF.

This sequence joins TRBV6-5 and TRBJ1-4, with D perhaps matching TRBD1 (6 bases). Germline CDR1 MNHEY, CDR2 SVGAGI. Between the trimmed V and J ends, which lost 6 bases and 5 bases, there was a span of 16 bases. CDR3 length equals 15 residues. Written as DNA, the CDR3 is TGTGCCAGCAGGCGGTGGGGGGCGAGAAATGAAAAACTGTTTTTT. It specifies CASRRWGARNEKLFF.

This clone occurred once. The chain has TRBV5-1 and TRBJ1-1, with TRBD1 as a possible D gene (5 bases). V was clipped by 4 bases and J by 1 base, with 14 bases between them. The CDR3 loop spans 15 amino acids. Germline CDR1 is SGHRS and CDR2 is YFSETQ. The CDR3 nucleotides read TGCGCCAGCAGCCCCTTAACAGGAGAGAACACTGAAGCTTTCTTT. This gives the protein CASSPLTGENTEAFF.

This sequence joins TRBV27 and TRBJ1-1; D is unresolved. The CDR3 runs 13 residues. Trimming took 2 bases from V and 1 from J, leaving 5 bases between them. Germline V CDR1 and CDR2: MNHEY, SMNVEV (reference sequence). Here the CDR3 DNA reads TGTGCCAGCAGTTTAGCGGCGAACACTGAAGCTTTCTTT. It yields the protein CASSLAANTEAFF.

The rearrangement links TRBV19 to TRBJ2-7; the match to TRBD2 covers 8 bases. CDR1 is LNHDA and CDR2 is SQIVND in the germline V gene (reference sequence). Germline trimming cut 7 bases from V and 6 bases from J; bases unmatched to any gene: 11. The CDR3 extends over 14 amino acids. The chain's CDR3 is CASTSSSGEFEQYF. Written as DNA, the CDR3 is TGTGCCAGTACATCGAGTAGCGGGGAGTTCGAGCAGTACTTC. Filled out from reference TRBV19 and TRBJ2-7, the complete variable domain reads DGGITQSPKYLFRKEGQNVTLSCEQNLNHDAMYWYRQDPGQGLRLIYYSQIVNDFQKGDIAEGYSVSREKKESFPLTVTSAQKNPTAFYLCASTSSSGEFEQYFGPGTRLTVT.